This T cell receptor (beta chain) emerged from a study of cytomegalovirus exposure and HLA in healthy donors. The V and J ends lost 5 bases and 0 bases respectively, with 8 bases between them. CDR3 size: 15 residues. Germline V gene data show CDR1 as MNHEY and CDR2 as SVGAGI. Study results and limitations: Later analysis revealed greater clonal expansion in HLA-associated TCR beta chains than in equally common others. As was reported, the classifier diagnosed cytomegalovirus status with high specificity and sensitivity.

PCR used 60 Vbeta primers and 13 Jbeta primers. The data were produced by immunoSEQ multiplex PCR, yet TCRdb's version contains in-frame clones alone and is incomplete. The sample consists of some 130,000 clones, 77% of them appearing once. As to this clone: What it binds is unknown.

The sequenced material came from PBMCs. The chain combines TRBV6-5 with TRBJ2-6, with a weak D call TRBD2 (5 bases). This clonotype was obtained from a male donor in good health and CMV-seropositive. CDR3 protein: CASSLDYSGANVLTF. The DNA of the CDR3 is TGTGCCAGCAGTCTTGACTACTCTGGGGCCAACGTCCTGACTTTC.